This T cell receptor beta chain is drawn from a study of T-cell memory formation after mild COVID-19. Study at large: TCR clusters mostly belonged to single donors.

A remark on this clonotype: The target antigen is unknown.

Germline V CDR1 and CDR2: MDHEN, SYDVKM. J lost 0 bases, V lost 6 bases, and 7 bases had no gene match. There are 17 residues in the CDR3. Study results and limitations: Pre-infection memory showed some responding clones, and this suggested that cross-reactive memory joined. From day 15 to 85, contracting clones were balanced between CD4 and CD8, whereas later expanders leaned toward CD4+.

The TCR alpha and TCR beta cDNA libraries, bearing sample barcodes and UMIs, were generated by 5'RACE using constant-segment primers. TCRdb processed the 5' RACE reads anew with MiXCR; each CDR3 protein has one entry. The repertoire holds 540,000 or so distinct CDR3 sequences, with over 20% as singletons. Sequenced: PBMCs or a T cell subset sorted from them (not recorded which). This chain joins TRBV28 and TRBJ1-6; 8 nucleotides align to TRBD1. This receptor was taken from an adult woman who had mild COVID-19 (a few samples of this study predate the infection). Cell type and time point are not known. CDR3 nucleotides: TGTGCCAGCAGCTCTGGACAGGGACTCTCCTATAATTCACCCCTCCACTTT. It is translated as CASSSGQGLSYNSPLHF.